This T cell receptor beta chain derives from a study of spatial heterogeneity in lung cancer. In this sample, this clonotype turned up many times. Its antigen is undetermined. The CDR3 sequence is 13 residues long. Germline assignment: CDR1 MNHEY and CDR2 SVGEGT. Trimming removed 7 bases from V and 2 bases from J, with 12 bases in between. As for time point: sample taken at primary tumor resection. Findings of the study overall: Beta chains had approximately 14% coverage of tumor T cells, and alpha chains had 7% to 8%. Tumor mutation counts were tracked by expanded intratumoral alpha and beta TCR counts.

From the 5' RACE reads, TCRdb called clonotypes with MiXCR, one entry per CDR3 protein. The sample includes about 100,000 distinct CDR3 sequences, 4.4% of them seen just once. The clonotype was recovered from a male donor with early-stage non-small cell lung cancer. The input for sequencing was lung tumor tissue, taken at surgery. The V call is TRBV6-2 or TRBV6-3, the J call TRBJ2-7; either TRBD1 or TRBD2 may supply D (5 bases each). The CDR3 region is CASTRDPAYEQYF. CDR3 in DNA: TGTGCCAGCACCAGGGACCCCGCCTACGAGCAGTACTTC.